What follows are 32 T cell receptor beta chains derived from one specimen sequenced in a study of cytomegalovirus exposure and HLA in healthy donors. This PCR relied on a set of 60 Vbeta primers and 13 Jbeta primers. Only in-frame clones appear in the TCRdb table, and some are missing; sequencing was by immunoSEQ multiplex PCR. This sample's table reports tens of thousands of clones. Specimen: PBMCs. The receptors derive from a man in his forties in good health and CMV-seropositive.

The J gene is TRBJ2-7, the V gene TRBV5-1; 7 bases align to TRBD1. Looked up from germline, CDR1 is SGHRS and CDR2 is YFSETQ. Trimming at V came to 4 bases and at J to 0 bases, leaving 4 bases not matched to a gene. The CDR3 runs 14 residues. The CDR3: CASSITGDSYEQYF. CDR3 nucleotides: TGCGCCAGCAGCATAACAGGGGACTCCTACGAGCAGTACTTC.

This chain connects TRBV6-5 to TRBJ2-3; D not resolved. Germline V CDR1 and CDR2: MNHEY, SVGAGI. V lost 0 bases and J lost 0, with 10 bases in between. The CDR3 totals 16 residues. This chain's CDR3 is CASSYSKRSSTDTQYF. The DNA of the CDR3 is TGTGCCAGCAGTTACTCGAAACGTAGTAGCACAGATACGCAGTATTTT.

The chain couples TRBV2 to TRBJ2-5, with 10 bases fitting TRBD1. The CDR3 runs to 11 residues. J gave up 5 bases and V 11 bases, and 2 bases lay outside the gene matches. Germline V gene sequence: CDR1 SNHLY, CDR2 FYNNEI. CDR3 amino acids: CAGGQGETQYF. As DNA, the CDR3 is TGTGCCGGGGGACAGGGGGAGACCCAGTACTTC.

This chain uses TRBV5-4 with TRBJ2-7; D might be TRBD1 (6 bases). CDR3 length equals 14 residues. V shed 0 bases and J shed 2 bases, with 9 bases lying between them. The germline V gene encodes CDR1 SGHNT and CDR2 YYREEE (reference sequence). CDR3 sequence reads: CASSLDRVTYEQYF. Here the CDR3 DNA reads TGTGCCAGCAGCTTGGACAGGGTCACCTACGAGCAGTACTTC.

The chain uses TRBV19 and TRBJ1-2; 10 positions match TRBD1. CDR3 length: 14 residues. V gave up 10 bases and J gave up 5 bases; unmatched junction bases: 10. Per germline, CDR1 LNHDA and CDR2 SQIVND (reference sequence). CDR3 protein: CATLDRGQRYGYTF. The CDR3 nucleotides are TGTGCCACGTTAGACAGGGGGCAACGGTATGGCTACACCTTC.

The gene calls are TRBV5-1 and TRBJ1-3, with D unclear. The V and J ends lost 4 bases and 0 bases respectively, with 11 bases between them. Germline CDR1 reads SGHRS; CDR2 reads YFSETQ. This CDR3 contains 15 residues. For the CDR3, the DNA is TGCGCCAGCAGCCAAAAGGACTTCTCTGGAAACACCATATATTTT. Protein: CASSQKDFSGNTIYF. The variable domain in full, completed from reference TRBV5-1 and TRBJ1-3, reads KAGVTQTPRYLIKTRGQQVTLSCSPISGHRSVSWYQQTPGQGLQFLFEYFSETQRNKGNFPGRFSGRQFSNSRSEMNVSTLELGDSALYLCASSQKDFSGNTIYFGEGSWLTVV.

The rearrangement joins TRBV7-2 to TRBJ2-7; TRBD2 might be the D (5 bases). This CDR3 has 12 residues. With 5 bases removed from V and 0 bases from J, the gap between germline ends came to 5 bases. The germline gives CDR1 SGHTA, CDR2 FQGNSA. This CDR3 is CASSGSSYEQYF. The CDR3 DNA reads TGTGCCAGCAGCGGGAGCTCCTACGAGCAGTACTTC. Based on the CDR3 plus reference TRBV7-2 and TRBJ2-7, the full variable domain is GAGVSQSPSNKVTEKGKDVELRCDPISGHTALYWYRQSLGQGLEFLIYFQGNSAPDKSGLPSDRFSAERTGGSVSTLTIQRTQQEDSAVYLCASSGSSYEQYFGPGTRLTVT.

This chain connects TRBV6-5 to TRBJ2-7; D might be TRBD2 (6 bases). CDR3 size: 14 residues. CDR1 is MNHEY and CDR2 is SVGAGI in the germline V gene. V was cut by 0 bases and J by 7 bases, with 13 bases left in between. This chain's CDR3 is CASSYSQLAREQYF. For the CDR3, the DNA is TGTGCCAGCAGTTACTCCCAGCTAGCGAGGGAGCAGTACTTC.

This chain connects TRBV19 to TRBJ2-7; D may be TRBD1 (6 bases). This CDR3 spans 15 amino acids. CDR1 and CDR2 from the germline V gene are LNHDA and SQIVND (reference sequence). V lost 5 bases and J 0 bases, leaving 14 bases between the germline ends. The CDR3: CASSLPTGNSYEQYF. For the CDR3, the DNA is TGTGCCAGTAGTCTTCCTACAGGGAACTCCTACGAGCAGTACTTC.

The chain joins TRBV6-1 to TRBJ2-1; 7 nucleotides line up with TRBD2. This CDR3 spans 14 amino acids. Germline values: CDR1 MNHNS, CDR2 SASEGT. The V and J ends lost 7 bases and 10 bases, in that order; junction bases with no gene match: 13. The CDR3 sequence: CASNSAGSRREQFF. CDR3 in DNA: TGTGCCAGCAACTCAGCGGGATCCCGGAGAGAGCAGTTCTTC.

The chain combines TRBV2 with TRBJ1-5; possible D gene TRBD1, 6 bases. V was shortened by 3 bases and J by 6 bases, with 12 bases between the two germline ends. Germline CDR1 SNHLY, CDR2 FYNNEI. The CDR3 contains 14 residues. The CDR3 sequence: CASSEGEGGQPQHF. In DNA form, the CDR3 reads TGTGCCAGCAGTGAGGGGGAGGGGGGTCAGCCCCAGCATTTT.

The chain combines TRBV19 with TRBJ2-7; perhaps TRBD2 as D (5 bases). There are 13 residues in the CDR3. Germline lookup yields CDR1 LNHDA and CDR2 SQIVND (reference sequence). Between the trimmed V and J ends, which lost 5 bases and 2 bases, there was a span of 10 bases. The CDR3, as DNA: TGTGCCAGTAGTCGTTCGGAGGCCTACGAGCAGTACTTC. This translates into CASSRSEAYEQYF.

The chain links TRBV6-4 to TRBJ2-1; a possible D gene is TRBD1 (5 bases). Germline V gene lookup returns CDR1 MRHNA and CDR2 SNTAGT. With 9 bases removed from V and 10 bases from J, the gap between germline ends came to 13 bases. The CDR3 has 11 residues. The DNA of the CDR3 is TGTGCCAGTCTTAGGGGAACCGAGCAGTTCTTC. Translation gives CASLRGTEQFF.

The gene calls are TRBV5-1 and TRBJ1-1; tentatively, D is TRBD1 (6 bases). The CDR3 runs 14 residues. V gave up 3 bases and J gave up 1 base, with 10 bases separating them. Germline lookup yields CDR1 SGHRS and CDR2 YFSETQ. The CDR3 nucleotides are TGCGCCAGCAGCTCCGGGACAAGGAACACTGAAGCTTTCTTT. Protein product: CASSSGTRNTEAFF.

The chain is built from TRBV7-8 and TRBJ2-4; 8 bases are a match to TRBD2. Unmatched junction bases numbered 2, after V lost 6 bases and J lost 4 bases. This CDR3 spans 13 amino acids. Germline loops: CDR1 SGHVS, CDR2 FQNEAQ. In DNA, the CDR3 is TGTGCCAGCAGTTCTAGCGGGAAAAACATTCAGTACTTC. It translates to CASSSSGKNIQYF. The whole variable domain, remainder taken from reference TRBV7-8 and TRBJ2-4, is GAGVSQSPRYKVAKRGQDVALRCDPISGHVSLFWYQQALGQGPEFLTYFQNEAQLDKSGLPSDRFFAERPEGSVSTLKIQRTQQEDSAVYLCASSSSGKNIQYFGAGTRLSVL.

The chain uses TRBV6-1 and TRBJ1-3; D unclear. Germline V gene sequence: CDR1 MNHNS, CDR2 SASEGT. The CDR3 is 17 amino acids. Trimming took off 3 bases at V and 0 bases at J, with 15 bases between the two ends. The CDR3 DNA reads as TGTGCCAGCAGTGACTACGAGGACTCCCGCTCTGGAAACACCATATATTTT. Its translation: CASSDYEDSRSGNTIYF.

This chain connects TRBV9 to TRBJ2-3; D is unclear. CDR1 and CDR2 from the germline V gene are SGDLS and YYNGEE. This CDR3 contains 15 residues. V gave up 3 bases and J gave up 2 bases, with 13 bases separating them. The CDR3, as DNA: TGTGCCAGCAGCGCCCGGGTCGCCGACACAGATACGCAGTATTTT. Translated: CASSARVADTDTQYF.

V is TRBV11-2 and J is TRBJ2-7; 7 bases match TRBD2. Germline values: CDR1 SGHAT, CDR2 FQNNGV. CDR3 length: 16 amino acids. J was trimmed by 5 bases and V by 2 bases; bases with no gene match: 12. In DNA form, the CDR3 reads TGTGCCAGCAGCTTATTTATTGGGGGAGGGACTGACGAGCAGTACTTC. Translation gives CASSLFIGGGTDEQYF.

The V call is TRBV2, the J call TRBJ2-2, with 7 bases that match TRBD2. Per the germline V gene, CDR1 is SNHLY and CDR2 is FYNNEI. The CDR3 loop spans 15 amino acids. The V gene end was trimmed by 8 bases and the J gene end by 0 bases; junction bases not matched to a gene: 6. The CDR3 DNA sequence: TGTGCCAGCGATAGACTAGCCGCGAACACCGGGGAGCTGTTTTTT. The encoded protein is CASDRLAANTGELFF.

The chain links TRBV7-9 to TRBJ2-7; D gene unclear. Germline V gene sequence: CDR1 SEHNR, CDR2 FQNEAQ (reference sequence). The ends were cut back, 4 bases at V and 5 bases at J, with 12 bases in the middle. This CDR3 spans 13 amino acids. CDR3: CASSSTIKHEQYF. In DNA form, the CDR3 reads TGTGCCAGCAGCTCTACCATTAAGCACGAGCAGTACTTC.

This CDR3 is CASSLARTGARTEAFF. The CDR3 nucleotides are TGCGCCAGCAGCTTGGCACGGACAGGGGCGAGAACTGAAGCTTTCTTT. The rearrangement uses TRBV5-1 and TRBJ1-1, with 9 bases matching TRBD1. This CDR3 comprises 16 residues. V gave up 0 bases and J gave up 5 bases; unmatched junction bases: 8. The germline CDR1 and CDR2 sequences are SGHRS and YFSETQ.

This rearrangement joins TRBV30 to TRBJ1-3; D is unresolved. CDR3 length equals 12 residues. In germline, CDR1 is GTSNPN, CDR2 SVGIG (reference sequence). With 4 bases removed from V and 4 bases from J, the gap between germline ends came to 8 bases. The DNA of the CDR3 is TGTGCCTGGACCACGGGGGGAAACACCATATATTTT. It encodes CAWTTGGNTIYF.

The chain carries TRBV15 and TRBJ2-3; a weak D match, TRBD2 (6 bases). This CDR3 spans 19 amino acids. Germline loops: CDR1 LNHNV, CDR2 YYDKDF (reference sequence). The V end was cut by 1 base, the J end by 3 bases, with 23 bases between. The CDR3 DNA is TGTGCCACCAGCAGAGGAAAAAGCCGGGCCGGAGGACTAACAGATACGCAGTATTTT. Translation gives CATSRGKSRAGGLTDTQYF.

In DNA, the CDR3 is TGTGCCAGCTCGTTGGCCCTCGAGCAGTACTTC. It codes for CASSLALEQYF. This chain connects TRBV27 to TRBJ2-7; the D is unclear. Trimming left V 8 bases short and J 6 bases short, with 11 bases between. Germline loops: CDR1 MNHEY, CDR2 SMNVEV (reference sequence). The CDR3 consists of 11 residues.

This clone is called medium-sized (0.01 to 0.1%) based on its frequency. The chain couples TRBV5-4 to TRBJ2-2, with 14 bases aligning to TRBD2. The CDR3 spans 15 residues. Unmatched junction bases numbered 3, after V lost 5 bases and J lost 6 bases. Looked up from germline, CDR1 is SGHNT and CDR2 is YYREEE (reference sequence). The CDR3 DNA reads TGTGCCAGCAGACCGGGACTAGCGGGAGCCGGGGAGCTGTTTTTT. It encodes CASRPGLAGAGELFF. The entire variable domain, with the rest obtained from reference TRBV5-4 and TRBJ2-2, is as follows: ETGVTQSPTHLIKTRGQQVTLRCSSQSGHNTVSWYQQALGQGPQFIFQYYREEENGRGNFPPRFSGLQFPNYSSELNVNALELDDSALYLCASRPGLAGAGELFFGEGSRLTVL.

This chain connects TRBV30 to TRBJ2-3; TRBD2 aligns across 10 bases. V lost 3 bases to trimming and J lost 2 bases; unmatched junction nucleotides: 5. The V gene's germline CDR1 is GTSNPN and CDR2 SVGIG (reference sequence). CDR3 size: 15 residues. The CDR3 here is CAWRPGLATTDTQYF. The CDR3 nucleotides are TGTGCCTGGAGGCCGGGACTAGCGACCACAGATACGCAGTATTTT.

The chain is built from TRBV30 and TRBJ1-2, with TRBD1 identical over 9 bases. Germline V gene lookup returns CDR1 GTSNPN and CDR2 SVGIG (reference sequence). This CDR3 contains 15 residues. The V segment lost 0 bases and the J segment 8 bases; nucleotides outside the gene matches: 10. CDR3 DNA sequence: TGTGCCTGGAGTGTAACTTTTTGGGACAGGGACGGCTACACCTTC. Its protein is CAWSVTFWDRDGYTF.

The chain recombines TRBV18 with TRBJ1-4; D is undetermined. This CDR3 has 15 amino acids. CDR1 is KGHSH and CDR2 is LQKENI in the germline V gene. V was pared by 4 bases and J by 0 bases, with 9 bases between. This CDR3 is CASSLMSSTNEKLFF. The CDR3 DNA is TGTGCCAGCTCACTAATGTCCTCAACTAATGAAAAACTGTTTTTT.

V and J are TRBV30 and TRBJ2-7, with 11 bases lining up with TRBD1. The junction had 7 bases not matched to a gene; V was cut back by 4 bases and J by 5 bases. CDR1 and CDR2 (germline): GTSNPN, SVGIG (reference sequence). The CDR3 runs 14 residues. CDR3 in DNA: TGTGCCTGGAAGTTTCCGGACAGGGGGCACGAGCAGTACTTC. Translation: CAWKFPDRGHEQYF. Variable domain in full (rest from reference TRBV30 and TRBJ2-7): SQTIHQWPATLVQPVGSPLSLECTVEGTSNPNLYWYRQAAGRGLQLLFYSVGIGQISSEVPQNLSASRPQDRQFILSSKKLLLSDSGFYLCAWKFPDRGHEQYFGPGTRLTVT.

The CDR3 DNA reads as TGTGCCAGCAGCTCCCGGACAGGCGTGGGCACCGGGGAGCTGTTTTTT. Protein sequence: CASSSRTGVGTGELFF. The genes are TRBV7-3 and TRBJ2-2; 7 positions match TRBD1. The CDR3 is 16 residues long. Unmatched junction bases numbered 9, after V lost 4 bases and J lost 4 bases. The V gene's germline CDR1 is SGHTA and CDR2 FQGTGA. Filled out from reference TRBV7-3 and TRBJ2-2, the complete variable domain reads GAGVSQTPSNKVTEKGKYVELRCDPISGHTALYWYRQSLGQGPEFLIYFQGTGAADDSGLPNDRFFAVRPEGSVSTLKIQRTERGDSAVYLCASSSRTGVGTGELFFGEGSRLTVL.

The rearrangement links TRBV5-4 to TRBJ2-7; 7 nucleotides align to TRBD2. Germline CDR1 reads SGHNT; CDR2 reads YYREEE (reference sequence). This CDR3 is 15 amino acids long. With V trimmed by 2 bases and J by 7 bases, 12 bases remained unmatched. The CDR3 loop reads CASSFFGLGSTEQYF. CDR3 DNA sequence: TGTGCCAGCAGCTTCTTTGGACTAGGATCTACGGAGCAGTACTTC.

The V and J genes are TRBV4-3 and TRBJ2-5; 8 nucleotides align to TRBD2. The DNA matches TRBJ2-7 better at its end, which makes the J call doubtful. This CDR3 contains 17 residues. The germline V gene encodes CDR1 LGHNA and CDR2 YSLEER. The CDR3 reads CASSQERQLAASYEQYF. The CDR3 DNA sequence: TGCGCCAGCAGCCAAGAAAGGCAACTAGCGGCCTCCTACGAGCAGTACTTC.